This T cell receptor (beta chain) was recovered during a study of metastatic and nonmetastatic thyroid tumors. All patients were untreated before thyroid surgery. Within the sample, this clone is medium-sized. TCRdb ran MiXCR on the PCR reads. The profile shows about 33,000 clones, around 17% of them singletons. The germline CDR1 and CDR2 sequences are MNHEY and SVGEGT. V lost 6 bases, J lost 3 bases, and 10 bases stayed unmatched. The CDR3 spans 15 residues. V is TRBV6-2 or TRBV6-3 and J is TRBJ2-7, with 8 bases matching TRBD1. The TCR was taken from a male donor with papillary thyroid cancer or a benign thyroid nodule (not recorded which). Some clones in this sample may be carry-over from other donors' samples. Source material: blood. DNA for the CDR3: TGTGCCAGCAGATTTGGGACAGGTAATGACTACGAGCAGTACTTC. As protein: CASRFGTGNDYEQYF.